The clone carrying this T cell receptor (beta chain) was counted many times. Its antigen is unidentified. Time point specified: longitudinal time-point 3. Healthy controls were blood bank volunteers in Maryland, USA. The study built unsorted libraries from 2 million PBMCs kept at -80 C. cDNA was made by 5'RACE with 10-nucleotide random UMIs. TCRdb called the 5' RACE reads again in MiXCR, with one record for every CDR3 protein. In the table there are 40,000 or so distinct CDR3 sequences, roughly 14% of which are singletons. This sample is drawn from a study of neurological immune-mediated disorders. Study results and caveats: No sharing of CDR3 amino acid sequences was observed among expanded clones across subjects, suggesting private repertoires in all groups.

The CDR3 covers 12 residues. V lost 0 bases to trimming and J lost 5 bases; unmatched junction nucleotides: 0. Germline CDR1 reads DFQATT; CDR2 reads SNEGSKA (reference sequence). The source is a man younger than 40 in good health. The sample consisted of PBMCs. This chain links TRBV20-1 with TRBJ1-2; 7 positions agree with TRBD1. The CDR3 DNA sequence: TGCAGTGCTAGAGACAGGGGGTATGGCTACACCTTC. It yields the protein CSARDRGYGYTF.